The clone carrying this T cell receptor (beta chain) was counted a few times. The sample belongs to a study of identical twins. One entry per CDR3 protein results from TCRdb running MiXCR on the 5' RACE reads. This table holds 500,000 to 600,000 distinct CDR3 sequences, under 25% found once. V was pared by 3 bases and J by 4 bases, with 5 bases between. CDR3 length: 11 residues. CDR1 SGHRS and CDR2 YFSETQ come from the germline V gene. This same sample was also taken into another study, of T cells expressing NK-cell markers.

This clonotype was obtained from a woman aged 18-29 years in good health. This chain links TRBV5-1 with TRBJ2-7; D gene ambiguous. Sequencing was performed on CD4+ T cells sorted from blood. The CDR3 is CASSYEYEQYF. CDR3 in DNA: TGCGCCAGCAGCTACGAATACGAGCAGTACTTC.